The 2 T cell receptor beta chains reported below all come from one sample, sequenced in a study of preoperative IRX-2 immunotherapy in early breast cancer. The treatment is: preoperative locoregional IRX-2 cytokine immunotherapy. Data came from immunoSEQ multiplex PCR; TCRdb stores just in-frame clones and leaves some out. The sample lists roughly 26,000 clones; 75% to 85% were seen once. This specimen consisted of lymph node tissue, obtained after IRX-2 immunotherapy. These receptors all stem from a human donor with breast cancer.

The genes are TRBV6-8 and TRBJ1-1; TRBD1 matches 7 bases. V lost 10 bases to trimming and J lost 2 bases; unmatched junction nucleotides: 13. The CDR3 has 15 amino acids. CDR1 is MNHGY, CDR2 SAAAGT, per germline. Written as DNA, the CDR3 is TGTGCCATCAATAGGGACAGAACTTCAAACACTGAAGCTTTCTTT. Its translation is CAINRDRTSNTEAFF.

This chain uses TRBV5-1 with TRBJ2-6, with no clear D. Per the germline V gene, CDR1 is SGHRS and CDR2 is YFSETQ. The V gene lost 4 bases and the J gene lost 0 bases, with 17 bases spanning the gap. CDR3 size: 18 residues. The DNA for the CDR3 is TGCGCCAGCAGCCCCGCTTCAGGCGGATACTCTGGGGCCAACGTCCTGACTTTC. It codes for CASSPASGGYSGANVLTF.